Presented here are 19 T cell receptor beta chains from one specimen sequenced in a study of blood T cells in healthy people across ages. The authors ran a second PCR of about 6 to 11 cycles using a sample-barcoded 5' primer and a J-beta primer mix. MiXCR, applied by TCRdb to the 5' RACE reads, yields one record per CDR3 protein. This repertoire shows fewer than 2,000,000 distinct CDR3 sequences, about 32% found once; its top ten account for 11%. Sequencing was carried out using blood. All receptors derive from a woman in her twenties or thirties in good health.

Only a few counts were recorded for this clonotype. The V and J genes are TRBV20-1 and TRBJ2-1, with 10 nucleotides matching TRBD1. Germline trimming cut 5 bases from V and 5 bases from J; bases unmatched to any gene: 6. CDR1 DFQATT and CDR2 SNEGSKA come from the germline V gene (reference sequence). This CDR3 contains 14 residues. CDR3 loop: CSAGWTGGNNEQFF. The DNA for the CDR3 is TGCAGTGCTGGGTGGACAGGGGGGAACAATGAGCAGTTCTTC.

This clonotype was observed a single time. The chain uses TRBV7-8 and TRBJ1-2; TRBD1 might be the D (6 bases). Germline V gene data show CDR1 as SGHVS and CDR2 as FQNEAQ. This CDR3 is 16 amino acids long. Trimming pared 2 bases from V and 1 base from J, leaving 14 bases between. CDR3 sequence: CASSLNVAGDNYGYTF. The CDR3 region has the DNA TGTGCCAGCAGCTTAAATGTGGCAGGGGATAACTATGGCTACACCTTC. The full variable domain, in which reference TRBV7-8 and TRBJ1-2 provide the parts outside the CDR3, is GAGVSQSPRYKVAKRGQDVALRCDPISGHVSLFWYQQALGQGPEFLTYFQNEAQLDKSGLPSDRFFAERPEGSVSTLKIQRTQQEDSAVYLCASSLNVAGDNYGYTFGSGTRLTVV.

This clonotype was observed at least ten times. The chain has TRBV25-1 and TRBJ2-3, with a weak D call TRBD1 (5 bases). Trimming took off 1 base at V and 2 bases at J, with 13 bases between the two ends. From germline, CDR1 is MGHDK and CDR2 SYGVNS. The CDR3 runs 16 residues. The DNA for the CDR3 is TGTGCCAGCAGTGAATTTATGGGGCATACCACAGATACGCAGTATTTT. This encodes CASSEFMGHTTDTQYF.

The V call is TRBV24-1, the J call TRBJ2-1; tentatively, D is TRBD1 (6 bases). Trimming shortened V by 2 bases and J by 8 bases, and 12 bases separated the two germline ends. Germline CDR1 KGHDR, CDR2 SFDVKD. The CDR3 has 14 amino acids. CDR3 in amino acids: CATSDSQGRHEQFF. Here the CDR3 DNA reads TGTGCCACCAGTGATTCCCAGGGGCGCCATGAGCAGTTCTTC.

This clonotype was counted only a few times. The rearrangement joins TRBV5-4 to TRBJ2-5; 10 bases fit TRBD1. This CDR3 comprises 15 residues. In germline, CDR1 is SGHNT, CDR2 YYREEE (reference sequence). The V segment lost 4 bases and the J segment 4 bases; nucleotides outside the gene matches: 7. CDR3 residues: CASSGAGTGAETQYF. In nucleotides, the CDR3 is TGTGCCAGCAGCGGCGCCGGGACAGGGGCAGAGACCCAGTACTTC.

CDR3 nucleotides: TGTGCCAGCGCCTCTTATCAAGGCAGACCAACAGGGGGCGAAGAGACCCAGTACTTC. It codes for CASASYQGRPTGGEETQYF. The V and J genes are TRBV6-1 and TRBJ2-5; 9 nucleotides match TRBD1. This CDR3 is built from 19 residues. The germline gives CDR1 MNHNS, CDR2 SASEGT. Germline trimming cut 8 bases from V and 3 bases from J; bases unmatched to any gene: 22.

The CDR3 coding sequence is TGTGCCAGCAGCGTCAGCGGGAGGGCCCCCACCGGGGAGCTGTTTTTT. It translates to CASSVSGRAPTGELFF. J is TRBJ2-2 and V is TRBV9; 10 bases line up with TRBD2. V gave up 2 bases and J gave up 4 bases; unmatched junction bases: 5. Germline values: CDR1 SGDLS, CDR2 YYNGEE. There are 16 residues in the CDR3.

This clonotype has only a few counts. This chain joins TRBV4-3 and TRBJ2-7; D is tentatively TRBD1 or TRBD2 (5 bases each). The ends were cut back, 3 bases at V and 3 bases at J, with 15 bases in the middle. This CDR3 has 15 residues. The germline CDR1 and CDR2 sequences are LGHNA and YSLEER. As DNA, the CDR3 is TGCGCCAGCAGCCATACCGGGACGGTCGACTACGAGCAGTACTTC. As protein: CASSHTGTVDYEQYF.

The gene calls are TRBV5-1 and TRBJ2-3; D not certain. This CDR3 is built from 15 residues. V was clipped by 4 bases and J by 2 bases, with 14 bases between them. Germline V gives CDR1 SGHRS, CDR2 YFSETQ. The chain's CDR3 is CASSPLGGNTDTQYF. Written as DNA, the CDR3 is TGCGCCAGCAGCCCCCTTGGCGGCAACACAGATACGCAGTATTTT.

In the case of this clonotype: This may arise from a read error, as a much more abundant clone is one base away. This sequence joins TRBV7-2 and TRBJ2-7, with a tentative D call TRBD2 (6 bases). Germline V gene sequence: CDR1 SGHTA, CDR2 FQGNSA. The CDR3 has 13 residues. The CDR3 DNA reads TGTGCCAGCAGGTTAGAGATAGCGGTCGAGCAGTACTTC. Its translation: CASRLEIAVEQYF.

This clonotype was seen repeatedly, ten times or more. J is TRBJ2-7 and V is TRBV4-1; D is uncertain. CDR3 size: 14 residues. CDR1 is MGHRA and CDR2 is YSYEKL in the germline V gene. Trimming stripped 6 bases from V and 2 bases from J, with 14 bases between. The CDR3 loop is CASRSAGPTYEQYF. The DNA for the CDR3 is TGCGCCAGCAGATCGGCCGGGCCTACCTACGAGCAGTACTTC.

The sample holds many counts of this clonotype. The chain joins TRBV29-1 to TRBJ2-1; D gene unclear. This CDR3 has 12 amino acids. The V gene's germline CDR1 is SQVTM and CDR2 ANQGSEA. V was pared by 4 bases and J by 1 base, with 5 bases between. This CDR3 reads CSVVPSYNEQFF. The CDR3 DNA reads as TGCAGCGTTGTCCCTTCCTACAATGAGCAGTTCTTC.

This clonotype was counted a few times. V usage is TRBV3-1 and J usage is TRBJ1-1; 7 nucleotides agree with TRBD1. Trimming at V came to 4 bases and at J to 0 bases, leaving 11 bases not matched to a gene. In germline, CDR1 is LGHDT, CDR2 YNNKEL (reference sequence). This CDR3 has 17 amino acids. In DNA form, the CDR3 reads TGTGCCAGCAGCCGACGACAGGGAATCTCTGTGAACACTGAAGCTTTCTTT. Residues: CASSRRQGISVNTEAFF. Looking up the rest from reference TRBV3-1 and TRBJ1-1 gives the full variable domain: DTAVSQTPKYLVTQMGNDKSIKCEQNLGHDTMYWYKQDSKKFLKIMFSYNNKELIINETVPNRFSPKSPDKAHLNLHINSLELGDSAVYFCASSRRQGISVNTEAFFGQGTRLTVV.

This clonotype has only a few counts. The V and J genes are TRBV7-2 and TRBJ2-3; 7 nucleotides line up with TRBD2. The trim removed 5 bases at V and 4 bases at J, leaving 12 bases unmatched. This CDR3 comprises 16 residues. CDR1 SGHTA and CDR2 FQGNSA come from the germline V gene. For the CDR3, the DNA is TGTGCCAGCAGCATTAGAGGGAGGGTAAAGGCAGATACGCAGTATTTT. It yields the protein CASSIRGRVKADTQYF.

The CDR3 loop reads CASSLIPEQYF. Here the CDR3 DNA reads TGTGCCAGCAGTTTAATCCCCGAGCAGTACTTC. This chain links TRBV27 with TRBJ2-5; no firm D call. Judging by the DNA end, TRBJ2-7 fits better; the J call may be wrong. This CDR3 contains 11 residues. Per the germline V gene, CDR1 is MNHEY and CDR2 is SMNVEV (reference sequence).

This clonotype has more than one count but fewer than ten. This chain links TRBV29-1 with TRBJ1-1, with D possibly being TRBD1 (5 bases). The CDR3 runs to 12 residues. Germline V lookup: CDR1 SQVTM, CDR2 ANQGSEA. Between the trimmed V and J ends, which lost 8 bases and 0 bases, there was a span of 10 bases. CDR3: CSTRVLNTEAFF. The CDR3 nucleotides are TGCAGCACCAGGGTCCTGAACACTGAAGCTTTCTTT. Full variable domain (outside the CDR3, taken from reference TRBV29-1 and TRBJ1-1): SAVISQKPSRDICQRGTSLTIQCQVDSQVTMMFWYRQQPGQSLTLIATANQGSEATYESGFVIDKFPISRPNLTFSTLTVSNMSPEDSSIYLCSTRVLNTEAFFGQGTRLTVV.

This clonotype showed up just a few times. The chain couples TRBV12-3 or TRBV12-4 to TRBJ2-6; 7 bases are shared with TRBD2. The CDR3 length is 16 residues. V trimming: 4 bases; J trimming: 0 bases; junction bases outside the gene matches: 3. CDR3 loop: CASSYTGGSGANVLTF. Written as DNA, the CDR3 is TGTGCCAGCAGTTACACGGGGGGCTCTGGGGCCAACGTCCTGACTTTC.

On this clonotype: The germline gene is not matched at one end of the junction; a read error may be the cause. V is TRBV12-3 or TRBV12-4 and J is TRBJ1-6; no reliable D call. The CDR3 runs 14 residues. DNA for the CDR3: TGTGTCAGCACCATGGGTCAACAAAATTCACCCCTCCACTTT. It is translated as CVSTMGQQNSPLHF.

This clonotype was detected only a few times. The J gene is TRBJ2-3, the V gene TRBV24-1; TRBD2 is a possible D gene (6 bases). Looked up from germline, CDR1 is KGHDR and CDR2 is SFDVKD. This CDR3 contains 14 residues. V shed 3 bases and J shed 5 bases, with 11 bases lying between them. The CDR3 bases are TGTGCCACCAGTGATCGACTAGGTGGAGATACGCAGTATTTT. Translating gives CATSDRLGGDTQYF.